This TCR beta chain was recorded in a study of blood T cell repertoires in COVID-19. As for the study in general: Samples representing acute and convalescent COVID-19 were sourced from the United States, Italy and Spain. T cells, B-cell-depleted T cells, or PBMCs supplied cDNA or gDNA.

Per the authors' pipeline: Researchers report that nucleated cell counts were estimated from reference gene primer amplification. Profiling relied on immunoSEQ multiplex PCR, and the TCRdb table lists in-frame clones only, not all of them. That table gives V, J and clone size, and the DNA gave D and trimming. The sample has fewer than 150,000 clones; approximately 85% are singletons. The CDR3 spans 15 residues. V trimming: 0 bases; J trimming: 7 bases; junction bases outside the gene matches: 8. The V gene's germline CDR1 is LNHDA and CDR2 SQIVND (reference sequence). This chain joins TRBV19 and TRBJ2-5; 7 bases align to TRBD2. This TCR was sampled from a human donor in a cohort sampled during active COVID-19. What was sequenced was peripheral blood. CDR3 nucleotides: TGTGCCAGTAGTATAGATCCAGCGGGGACGGCGACCCAGTACTTC. It encodes CASSIDPAGTATQYF.